The 8 T cell receptor beta chains below come from one sample, sequenced in a study of CD8 T cells in ankylosing spondylitis. TCRdb reprocessed the 5' RACE reads with MiXCR, giving one entry per CDR3 protein. This sample carries about 300,000 distinct CDR3 sequences, around 21% of them seen once, and the ten largest clones take about 3.7%. The sequenced sample was blood, either unsorted or a sorted T cell fraction (not recorded which). The receptors were sampled from a female donor with ankylosing spondylitis or in good health (not recorded which).

This clonotype was picked up a small number of times. This chain joins TRBV11-3 and TRBJ1-1; D possibly corresponds to TRBD1 (6 bases). The CDR3 has 13 residues. Trimming shortened V by 1 base and J by 7 bases, and 10 bases separated the two germline ends. In germline, CDR1 is SGHNT, CDR2 YENEEA. CDR3 sequence reads: CASSLASTGEAFF. CDR3 nucleotide sequence: TGTGCCAGCAGCTTAGCCTCGACAGGTGAAGCTTTCTTT. Filled out from reference TRBV11-3 and TRBJ1-1, the complete variable domain reads EAGVVQSPRYKIIEKKQPVAFWCNPISGHNTLYWYLQNLGQGPELLIRYENEEAVDDSQLPKDRFSAERLKGVDSTLKIQPAELGDSAVYLCASSLASTGEAFFGQGTRLTVV.

This clonotype was detected once. This chain joins TRBV9 and TRBJ2-3; TRBD2 matches 12 bases. Trimming took 6 bases from V and 4 from J; bases not matched to a gene: 6. This CDR3 contains 15 residues. Looked up from germline, CDR1 is SGDLS and CDR2 is YYNGEE. Written as DNA, the CDR3 is TGTGCCAGCACCGCAGGGACTAGCGGGTCAGATACGCAGTATTTT. Its protein product is CASTAGTSGSDTQYF.

This clonotype showed up many times. V usage is TRBV5-4 and J usage is TRBJ2-3; 9 nucleotides match TRBD1. In germline, CDR1 is SGHNT, CDR2 YYREEE (reference sequence). The CDR3 runs 16 residues. J was trimmed by 3 bases and V by 2 bases; bases with no gene match: 7. CDR3 sequence: CASSLGQGIVTDTQYF. The CDR3 DNA reads TGTGCCAGCAGCTTAGGACAGGGGATAGTAACAGATACGCAGTATTTT.

The chain couples TRBV2 to TRBJ2-2; 15 positions agree with TRBD2. There are 17 residues in the CDR3. Germline values: CDR1 SNHLY, CDR2 FYNNEI. The junction had 5 bases not matched to a gene; V was cut back by 5 bases and J by 4 bases. In DNA, the CDR3 is TGTGCCAGCAGTCGGACTAGCGGGAGGGCCACCACCGGGGAGCTGTTTTTT. This gives the protein CASSRTSGRATTGELFF. The whole variable domain, remainder taken from reference TRBV2 and TRBJ2-2, is EPEVTQTPSHQVTQMGQEVILRCVPISNHLYFYWYRQILGQKVEFLVSFYNNEISEKSEIFDDQFSVERPDGSNFTLKIRSTKLEDSAMYFCASSRTSGRATTGELFFGEGSRLTVL.

This clonotype was seen a few times. The genes are TRBV20-1 and TRBJ2-3; TRBD2 might be the D (5 bases). Trimming took off 0 bases at V and 4 bases at J, with 11 bases between the two ends. There are 14 residues in the CDR3. CDR1 DFQATT and CDR2 SNEGSKA come from the germline V gene (reference sequence). The CDR3 spells CSARDAGLADTQYF. The CDR3 bases are TGCAGTGCTAGAGATGCGGGTCTTGCAGATACGCAGTATTTT.

A few counts support this clonotype. The chain couples TRBV11-2 to TRBJ2-1, with D possibly being TRBD1 (5 bases). Trimming took 5 bases from V and 9 from J, leaving 17 bases between them. This CDR3 region has 14 residues. Germline-derived CDR1 and CDR2 are SGHAT and FQNNGV. In DNA form, the CDR3 reads TGTGCCAGCAGCACTCAGCTAAGGGGAAGTGAGCAGTTCTTC. Residues: CASSTQLRGSEQFF.

CDR3 DNA: TGTGCCACCAGTGCTGGTCTTCCTACCGGGGAGCTGTTTTTT. Its translation is CATSAGLPTGELFF. This sequence joins TRBV24-1 and TRBJ2-2; D is uncertain. The CDR3 runs 14 residues. Trimming took 5 bases from V and 5 from J, leaving 11 bases between them. Germline assignment: CDR1 KGHDR and CDR2 SFDVKD.

The V and J genes are TRBV9 and TRBJ2-5, with D possibly TRBD2 on 5 matching bases. Trimming stripped 4 bases from V and 5 bases from J, with 18 bases between. The CDR3 is made up of 15 amino acids. From germline, CDR1 is SGDLS and CDR2 YYNGEE. The CDR3 reads CASSPSSGRAETQYF. CDR3 coding DNA: TGTGCCAGCAGCCCGAGCAGCGGAAGGGCGGAGACCCAGTACTTC.